This TCR beta chain was sequenced in a study of shared clonotypes between healthy human individuals. The V gene's germline CDR1 is SQVTM and CDR2 ANQGSEA. The CDR3 totals 13 residues. V gave up 0 bases and J gave up 2 bases, with 8 bases separating them. The naive CD8 subset, CD45RO-negative cells positively selected for CCR7, excluded terminally differentiated effector memory CD45RA+ cells. Those who donated were healthy HIV-negative adults, with no recent acute infections or vaccinations reported. Sequenced by immunoSEQ multiplex PCR; TCRdb stores in-frame clones only, minus some. There are around 2,100,000 clones in the sample; over 85% occur only once, and 0.95% to 1.5% lies in the top ten.

This chain links TRBV29-1 with TRBJ2-7; D is unclear. This TCR was recovered from a man aged 18 to 29 in good health. Sequencing was carried out using naive CD8+ T cells sorted from blood. CDR3 loop: CSVEEGNAYEQYF. DNA for the CDR3: TGCAGCGTTGAAGAGGGTAATGCCTACGAGCAGTACTTC.